The clone carrying this TCR beta chain occurred once. Exclusions: uncontrolled infection, other autoimmune disease, pregnancy, lactation. This sample is drawn from a study of T cells in Graves' hyperthyroidism and ophthalmopathy. Germline lookup yields CDR1 SGHVS and CDR2 FNYEAQ. Trimming shortened V by 5 bases and J by 4 bases, and 11 bases separated the two germline ends. There are 13 residues in the CDR3. It was RNA transcripts that yielded the amplified TCR beta CDR3 regions. Using the HTBI primer set, a first-round RT-PCR was run on the TCR CDR3. Each CDR3 protein gets one entry after TCRdb re-called the multiplex PCR reads with MiXCR. The repertoire holds almost 600,000 distinct CDR3 sequences, with 35% to 55% as singletons.

This clonotype was sampled from a woman aged 18-29 years with Graves' hyperthyroidism. The chain uses TRBV7-6 and TRBJ1-1; possible D gene TRBD1, 6 bases. The source material was peripheral blood or thyroid tissue (not recorded which). CDR3 sequence (DNA): TGTGCCAGCAGCAGGGGGGCGTTCACTGAAGCTTTCTTT. It codes for CASSRGAFTEAFF.